The entry below gives a single TCR beta chain sequence along with its context. Its antigen is not known. A sample-barcoded 5' primer and a J-beta primer mix were used in a second PCR of roughly 7 to 11 cycles. A single record per CDR3 protein comes from TCRdb applying MiXCR to the 5' RACE reads. Of more than 900,000 distinct CDR3 sequences in the sample, approximately 32% are singletons; the top ten hold 10%. The CDR3 has 14 residues. Trimming removed 7 bases from V and 4 bases from J; junction bases left unmatched: 9. The germline V gene has CDR1 LGHDT and CDR2 YNNKEL (reference sequence). Every sample yielded at least 6.5 million isolated PBMCs. The sample belongs to a study of blood T cells in healthy people across ages. The study's findings and limits: Compared with aged donors, long-lived donors showed fewer expanded clones, suggesting selection. Naive and antigen-experienced cells were not separated, limiting conclusive comparison. Investigators viewed diversity estimates from one million T cells as underestimates, the study reported.

Another study also made use of these data, one on T cells of mothers and their children.

The source of this sequence is a woman aged 40 to 50 in good health. The chain carries TRBV3-1 and TRBJ2-7; 8 nucleotides match TRBD1. Source material: blood. CDR3 residues: CASTRTGFMYEQYF. The CDR3 bases are TGTGCCAGCACCCGGACAGGGTTTATGTACGAGCAGTACTTC.